Shown below are 17 T cell receptor beta chains from a single sample sequenced in a study of early T cells in non-severe SARS-CoV-2 infection. TCRdb itself ran the 5' RACE reads through MiXCR, one entry per CDR3 protein. Of approximately 120,000 distinct CDR3 sequences listed, about 15% are singletons. The sequencing input was whole blood. These receptors were taken from an adult who was a healthcare worker with PCR-confirmed SARS-CoV-2 infection or an uninfected control (not recorded which).

This clonotype has a handful of counts. The chain joins TRBV7-9 to TRBJ2-6; no clear D gene. The CDR3 length is 15 residues. The V end lost 1 base, the J end lost 4 bases, and 8 bases lay between the germline ends. Looked up from germline, CDR1 is SEHNR and CDR2 is FQNEAQ (reference sequence). This CDR3 reads CASSLGMLGANVLTF. Here the CDR3 DNA reads TGTGCCAGCAGCTTAGGGATGTTGGGGGCCAACGTCCTGACTTTC.

This chain joins TRBV6-1 and TRBJ2-2; the D is unclear. The CDR3 is 13 amino acids. Germline CDR1 is MNHNS and CDR2 is SASEGT. V was cut by 6 bases and J by 1 base, with 6 bases left in between. CDR3 protein: CASRKGNTGELFF. The DNA of the CDR3 is TGTGCCAGCAGAAAGGGGAACACCGGGGAGCTGTTTTTT.

The gene calls are TRBV7-9 and TRBJ1-1; possibly TRBD1 for D (5 bases). CDR1 is SEHNR, CDR2 FQNEAQ, per germline (reference sequence). The CDR3 length is 13 residues. The V end was cut by 1 base, the J end by 10 bases, with 13 bases between. CDR3 sequence (DNA): TGTGCCAGCAGCTTAGAGACAGCCGGGGCAGCTTTCTTT. This gives the protein CASSLETAGAAFF.

The V gene is TRBV30, the J gene TRBJ2-7; 13 bases match TRBD2. The CDR3 has 13 residues. Germline V gene data show CDR1 as GTSNPN and CDR2 as SVGIG (reference sequence). After removal of 6 bases from V and 6 bases from J, the junction contained 5 bases not matched to a gene. DNA of the CDR3: TGTGCCTGCAGACTAGCGGGGGGATCCGAGCAGTACTTC. The encoded protein is CACRLAGGSEQYF.

This clonotype was counted only a few times. The chain links TRBV20-1 to TRBJ2-3; D gene unclear. Trimming took 6 bases from V and 0 from J, leaving 13 bases between them. Germline CDR1 and CDR2: DFQATT and SNEGSKA (reference sequence). CDR3 size: 14 residues. The CDR3 DNA follows: TGCAGTGCCCCTCCAAGCTCTAGCACAGATACGCAGTATTTT. The encoded protein is CSAPPSSSTDTQYF.

The sample holds a few counts of this clonotype. The chain joins TRBV29-1 to TRBJ2-1, with a weak D call TRBD1 (5 bases). Per the germline V gene, CDR1 is SQVTM and CDR2 is ANQGSEA. This CDR3 has 13 amino acids. V lost 5 bases, J lost 2 bases, and 10 bases lay in between. The CDR3 sequence: CSVTGSTYNEQFF. The CDR3 DNA is TGCAGCGTTACAGGTTCGACCTACAATGAGCAGTTCTTC.

This clonotype showed up just a few times. The V call is TRBV6-2 or TRBV6-3, the J call TRBJ1-1; D gene uncertain. Trimming cost V 4 bases and J 1 base, with 10 bases left between them. Germline V lookup: CDR1 MNHEY, CDR2 SVGEGT. The CDR3 loop spans 14 amino acids. The CDR3 bases are TGTGCCAGCAGTTCCCACCGACAGAACACTGAAGCTTTCTTT. As protein: CASSSHRQNTEAFF.

This clonotype was seen more than once but under ten times. As DNA, the CDR3 is TGTGCCTGGATTACAGGGCTAACTGAAGCTTTCTTT. Translation gives CAWITGLTEAFF. The gene calls are TRBV30 and TRBJ1-1, with a weak D call TRBD1 (6 bases). Looked up from germline, CDR1 is GTSNPN and CDR2 is SVGIG (reference sequence). The CDR3 length is 12 residues. Trimming removed 4 bases at V and 5 bases at J, with 11 bases between.

This clonotype appeared many times. V and J are TRBV5-4 and TRBJ2-7, with a tentative D call TRBD2 (5 bases). Trimming took off 3 bases at V and 0 bases at J, with 16 bases between the two ends. The CDR3 is 16 amino acids. CDR1 is SGHNT and CDR2 is YYREEE in the germline V gene (reference sequence). CDR3 region: CASSSQTSGSSYEQYF. DNA for the CDR3: TGTGCCAGCAGCTCACAAACGAGCGGAAGCTCCTACGAGCAGTACTTC.

This clonotype was seen a handful of times. The V gene is TRBV11-2, the J gene TRBJ2-1; 8 nucleotides agree with TRBD1. Germline loops: CDR1 SGHAT, CDR2 FQNNGV. V lost 6 bases, J lost 4 bases, and 5 bases stayed unmatched. The CDR3 totals 14 residues. The CDR3 loop reads CASSDRDRYNEQFF. For the CDR3, the DNA is TGTGCCAGCAGTGACCGGGACAGGTACAATGAGCAGTTCTTC.

This clonotype was recorded many times. The rearrangement links TRBV9 to TRBJ2-7, with TRBD1 identical over 7 bases. Germline V CDR1 and CDR2: SGDLS, YYNGEE. The CDR3 has 14 residues. Trimming at V came to 0 bases and at J to 3 bases, leaving 3 bases not matched to a gene. The CDR3 DNA follows: TGTGCCAGCAGCGTAGGACAGGGAAACTACGAGCAGTACTTC. Residues: CASSVGQGNYEQYF.

This clonotype was counted at least ten times. This CDR3 reads CASSPGHPYGYTF. The CDR3 DNA reads TGTGCCAGCAGCCCGGGACACCCCTATGGCTACACCTTC. The chain is built from TRBV11-2 and TRBJ1-2; perhaps TRBD1 as D (6 bases). V was shortened by 5 bases and J by 4 bases, with 11 bases between the two germline ends. The length of the CDR3 is 13 residues. CDR1 and CDR2 from the germline V gene are SGHAT and FQNNGV.

This clonotype was detected ten times or more. The J gene is TRBJ1-1, the V gene TRBV5-1; D is unresolved. V was trimmed by 4 bases and J by 1 base, leaving 17 bases between them. Looked up from germline, CDR1 is SGHRS and CDR2 is YFSETQ. This CDR3 is 16 amino acids long. CDR3 amino acids: CASSPSRVLQNTEAFF. CDR3 coding DNA: TGCGCCAGCAGCCCTTCCCGGGTCCTCCAGAACACTGAAGCTTTCTTT.

The chain uses TRBV30 and TRBJ1-2; 10 bases fit TRBD1. This CDR3 has 13 amino acids. From germline, CDR1 is GTSNPN and CDR2 SVGIG (reference sequence). The V gene end was trimmed by 4 bases and the J gene end by 4 bases; junction bases not matched to a gene: 3. CDR3 protein: CAWTGQGLYGYTF. In DNA, the CDR3 is TGTGCCTGGACGGGACAGGGGCTCTATGGCTACACCTTC.

V gene TRBV5-1 combines with J gene TRBJ2-3; tentatively, D is TRBD1 (5 bases). Germline assignment: CDR1 SGHRS and CDR2 YFSETQ. The CDR3 covers 16 residues. Trimming left V 5 bases short and J 0 bases short, with 16 bases between. CDR3 in DNA: TGCGCCAGCAGTACAGACAGCCCGATTAGCACAGATACGCAGTATTTT. Amino acid sequence: CASSTDSPISTDTQYF.

This clonotype has more than one count but fewer than ten. The chain has TRBV18 and TRBJ2-1; 7 nucleotides line up with TRBD1. Germline V gene sequence: CDR1 KGHSH, CDR2 LQKENI. The CDR3 length is 15 residues. J lost 4 bases, V lost 4 bases, and 7 bases had no gene match. Here the CDR3 DNA reads TGTGCCAGCTCACACACCGGGACAGATTACAATGAGCAGTTCTTC. This gives the protein CASSHTGTDYNEQFF.

This clonotype turned up a few times. J is TRBJ2-2 and V is TRBV20-1, with 9 nucleotides matching TRBD2. CDR1 DFQATT and CDR2 SNEGSKA come from the germline V gene (reference sequence). With V trimmed by 5 bases and J by 0 bases, 4 bases remained unmatched. CDR3 length: 15 residues. CDR3 in amino acids: CSAFSGGANTGELFF. The CDR3 coding sequence is TGCAGTGCTTTTAGCGGGGGAGCGAACACCGGGGAGCTGTTTTTT.